Listed below are T cell receptor beta chains from one sample, sequenced in a study of cytomegalovirus exposure and HLA in healthy donors. Repertoires were generated with immunoSEQ multiplex PCR, while TCRdb's copy carries only in-frame clones and drops some. The repertoire has 180,000 or so clones, 70% to 90% of them found once; the top ten carry about 9.3%. Sequences were obtained from PBMCs. These receptors were obtained from a man aged 18 to 35 in good health and CMV-seropositive. Both conserved end residues are part of each CDR3. Each record gives: J gene, V gene, D gene, CDR3 protein. D genes are given only for firm matches.

>TRBJ2-1|TRBV5-1|.
CASNGQGGDRQFF
>TRBJ2-1|TRBV20-1|.
CSASEGNEQFF
>TRBJ2-7|TRBV14|TRBD1
CASSQDRQGRQYF
>TRBJ2-1|TRBV9|TRBD2
CASSVVAGSYNEQFF
>TRBJ2-7|TRBV12-5|TRBD1
CASGLSPGTGDYEQYF
>TRBJ2-5|TRBV27|TRBD2
CASSKGTSGETQYF
>TRBJ1-2|TRBV6-1|TRBD1
CASSGQGYGYTF
>TRBJ1-6|TRBV5-1|.
CASERPGHTPNSPLHF
>TRBJ2-7|TRBV6-1|.
CASSDPGPPYEQYF
>TRBJ1-5|TRBV18|.
CASSPSQDSNQPQHF
>TRBJ2-3|TRBV5-1|TRBD2
CASSLETSGGTDTQYF
>TRBJ2-1|TRBV27|TRBD2
CASRWAGGNEQFF
>TRBJ1-5|TRBV19|.
CASSLFWGDSEIHQPQHF
>TRBJ1-6|TRBV5-1|.
CASRNAELGNSPLHF
>TRBJ2-3|TRBV5-5|.
CASSLTTKGRTSTDTQYF
>TRBJ2-3|TRBV7-6|TRBD1
CASSLMPGQGFDTQYF
>TRBJ1-2|TRBV5-1|.
CASSLDAFGAFYGYTF
>TRBJ2-5|TRBV5-1|TRBD2
CASSLDARTSGEQETQYF
>TRBJ2-3|TRBV7-3|.
CASSLWGGVADTQYF
>TRBJ1-2|TRBV5-6|TRBD1
CASSRTGQGVFGYTF
>TRBJ2-1|TRBV14|.
CASSRGSSEQFF
>TRBJ2-3|TRBV11-3|TRBD2
CASSLRRSGGSTDTQYF
>TRBJ2-1|TRBV6-5|TRBD2
CASSYRASGGYNEQFF
>TRBJ2-3|TRBV5-1|.
CASSFGGTDTQYF
>TRBJ1-2|TRBV25-1|TRBD1
CASSDVNRGPGYTF
>TRBJ2-7|TRBV27|.
CASSPPLGEQYF
>TRBJ1-6|TRBV5-5|.
CASSLSRASPLHF
>TRBJ1-1|TRBV19|.
CASSIVHSGNTEAFF
>TRBJ1-6|TRBV6-5|.
CASSPLLPRNSPLHF
>TRBJ1-2|TRBV28|TRBD1
CASRSGGWGYTF
>TRBJ2-2|TRBV30|TRBD1
CAWSTHRGDGTGELFF
>TRBJ2-5|TRBV23-1|TRBD2
CASSPQRGIQETQYF
>TRBJ1-2|TRBV7-6|.
CASSLTSGADGYTF
>TRBJ2-6|TRBV5-1|.
CASSDSSGANVLTF
>TRBJ1-1|TRBV7-3|.
CASSLGGQPNTEAFF
>TRBJ1-1|TRBV18|.
CASSPQQGVVTEAFF
>TRBJ1-1|TRBV4-1|.
CASSLTVDRFAFF
>TRBJ2-2|TRBV7-8|.
CASRGRGFTGELFF
>TRBJ2-7|TRBV10-3|.
CAIRNLEKQYF
>TRBJ2-3|TRBV2|TRBD2
CASREGGRDTDTQYF
>TRBJ1-2|TRBV6-5|TRBD1
CASSWGQGYGYTF
>TRBJ1-2|TRBV7-2|TRBD1
CASSILRGAYGYTF
>TRBJ2-7|TRBV5-1|TRBD2
CASRKPTTSGGTYEQYF
>TRBJ2-3|TRBV2|TRBD2
CASSRLAGGSDTQYF
>TRBJ2-5|TRBV4-3|TRBD1
CASSQDRQGGWETQYF
>TRBJ2-2|TRBV11-2|.
CASRFLQGIPGELFF
>TRBJ1-1|TRBV9|TRBD1
CASSAGQGVNTEAFF
>TRBJ2-1|TRBV7-2|TRBD2
CASSFPTFQRGYNEQFF
>TRBJ2-7|TRBV5-8|TRBD1
CASSRLGQGASYEQYF
>TRBJ1-5|TRBV27|TRBD1
CASSRQGSDQPQHF
>TRBJ1-3|TRBV18|.
CASSPPTGATSGNTIYF